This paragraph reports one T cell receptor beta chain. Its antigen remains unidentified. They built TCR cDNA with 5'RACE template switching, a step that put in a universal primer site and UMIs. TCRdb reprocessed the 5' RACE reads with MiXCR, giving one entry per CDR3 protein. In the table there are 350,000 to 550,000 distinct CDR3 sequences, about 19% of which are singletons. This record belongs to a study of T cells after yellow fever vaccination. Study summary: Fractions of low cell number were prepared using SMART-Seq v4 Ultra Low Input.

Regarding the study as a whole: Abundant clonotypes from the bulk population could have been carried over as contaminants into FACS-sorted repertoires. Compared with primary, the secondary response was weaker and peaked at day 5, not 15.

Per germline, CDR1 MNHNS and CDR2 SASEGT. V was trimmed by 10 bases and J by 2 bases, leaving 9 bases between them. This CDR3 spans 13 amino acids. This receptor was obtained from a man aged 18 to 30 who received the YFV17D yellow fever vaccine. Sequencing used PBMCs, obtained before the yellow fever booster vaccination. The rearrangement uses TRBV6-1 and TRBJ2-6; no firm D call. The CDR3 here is CATLLPGANVLTF. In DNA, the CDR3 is TGTGCCACCTTACTACCTGGGGCCAACGTCCTGACTTTC.